This T cell receptor (beta chain) was captured in a study of control samples from healthy donors and cancer patients. The V end lost 8 bases, the J end lost 5 bases, and 7 bases lay between the germline ends. The germline V gene encodes CDR1 KGHDR and CDR2 SFDVKD. CDR3 length: 11 residues. This table comes from immunoSEQ multiplex PCR, and its TCRdb copy is limited to in-frame clones, with some not included. The sample holds around 140,000 clones, about 90% seen once. The sample taken for sequencing was PBMCs. The receptor was derived from a man over 45 with head and neck cancer. V is TRBV24-1 and J is TRBJ2-3; the D is unclear. The CDR3 region has the DNA TGTGCCACCACGTTGGGAGATACGCAGTATTTT. As protein: CATTLGDTQYF.